This T cell receptor (beta chain) appears in the sequencing data of a study of cytomegalovirus exposure and HLA in healthy donors. Study outcomes and limitations: From TCR beta sequences, most subjects' HLA-A and HLA-B alleles were reportedly predicted accurately.

It was with 60 Vbeta and 13 Jbeta primers that the PCR ran. Some clones are missing from TCRdb's copy, which holds only in-frame ones; the method was immunoSEQ multiplex PCR. The sample holds roughly 40,000 clones. Trimming shortened V by 3 bases and J by 3 bases, and 6 bases separated the two germline ends. Germline V gives CDR1 DFQATT, CDR2 SNEGSKA (reference sequence). The CDR3 contains 11 residues. About this clone itself: Antigen specificity is unknown.

The source material was PBMCs. The source is a male donor in good health and CMV-seronegative. The rearrangement links TRBV20-1 to TRBJ2-7; no firm D call. CDR3: CSARGSYEQYF. In DNA, the CDR3 is TGCAGTGCTAGGGGCAGCTACGAGCAGTACTTC.